A selection of T cell receptor beta chains follows, all from one sample in a study of blood T cell repertoires in COVID-19. TCRdb keeps only in-frame clones here, not all; method: immunoSEQ multiplex PCR. The data contain about 260,000 clones, roughly 84% of them singletons. Sequencing was done on a sample of peripheral blood. The receptors derive from a man aged 60 to 69 with acute or convalescent COVID-19. The CDR3 runs from the conserved cysteine through the conserved F or W. D genes are given only for firm matches. Some rows mark clone size as missing; the rest say once, few, many or name a class of expanded clone.

j_call: TRBJ1-1
clone_size: .
v_call: TRBV12-3/TRBV12-4
d_call: .
cdr3_aa: CASTEGGTEAFF
cdr3_nt: TGTGCCAGCACCGAGGGAGGCACTGAAGCTTTCTTT

j_call: TRBJ2-5
clone_size: .
v_call: TRBV18
d_call: TRBD1
cdr3_aa: CASSANRGQETQYF
cdr3_nt: TGTGCCAGCTCGGCAAACAGGGGGCAGGAGACCCAGTACTTC

j_call: TRBJ2-1
clone_size: .
v_call: TRBV29-1
d_call: .
cdr3_aa: CSVRGLGNEQFF
cdr3_nt: TGCAGCGTGCGCGGACTGGGCAATGAGCAGTTCTTC

j_call: TRBJ1-6
clone_size: .
v_call: TRBV10-1
d_call: TRBD1
cdr3_aa: CASRAGQGTTLPLHF
cdr3_nt: TGCGCCAGCAGAGCCGGACAGGGGACAACCTTACCCCTCCACTTT

j_call: TRBJ2-5
clone_size: .
v_call: TRBV7-2
d_call: .
cdr3_aa: CASSLVLGQGETQYF
cdr3_nt: TGTGCCAGCAGCTTAGTGTTAGGGCAGGGGGAGACCCAGTACTTC

j_call: TRBJ1-3
clone_size: .
v_call: TRBV29-1
d_call: TRBD1
cdr3_aa: CSVEDRGSGNTIYF
cdr3_nt: TGCAGCGTTGAGGACAGGGGATCCGGAAACACCATATATTTT

j_call: TRBJ1-2
clone_size: .
v_call: TRBV18
d_call: .
cdr3_aa: CASSPAANYGYTF
cdr3_nt: TGTGCCAGCTCACCAGCGGCCAACTATGGCTACACCTTC

j_call: TRBJ1-2
clone_size: .
v_call: TRBV27
d_call: TRBD1
cdr3_aa: CASSTGQGYGYTF
cdr3_nt: TGTGCCAGCAGCACAGGACAGGGGTATGGCTACACCTTC

j_call: TRBJ1-1
clone_size: once
v_call: TRBV7-9
d_call: .
cdr3_aa: CASSLAGGPRTEAFF
cdr3_nt: TGTGCCAGCAGCTTAGCCGGGGGGCCGCGGACTGAAGCTTTCTTT

j_call: TRBJ2-2
clone_size: .
v_call: TRBV10-1
d_call: .
cdr3_aa: CASKGQNTGELFF
cdr3_nt: TGCGCCAGCAAGGGACAGAACACCGGGGAGCTGTTTTTT

j_call: TRBJ1-1
clone_size: .
v_call: TRBV5-8
d_call: .
cdr3_aa: CASSLSGYTEAFF
cdr3_nt: TGTGCCAGCAGCTTGTCGGGTTACACTGAAGCTTTCTTT

j_call: TRBJ1-4
clone_size: .
v_call: TRBV28
d_call: .
cdr3_aa: CASRTRPFRLGGPGREKLFF
cdr3_nt: TGTGCCAGCCGAACTAGACCCTTTCGCCTGGGCGGCCCCGGGAGGGAAAAACTGTTTTTT

j_call: TRBJ2-3
clone_size: .
v_call: TRBV11-2
d_call: .
cdr3_aa: CASSLDFRDTQYF
cdr3_nt: TGTGCCAGCAGCTTAGATTTCAGGGATACGCAGTATTTT

j_call: TRBJ2-5
clone_size: .
v_call: TRBV6-5
d_call: TRBD1
cdr3_aa: CASSLNTGGRETQYF
cdr3_nt: TGTGCCAGCAGCCTAAACACAGGGGGCAGAGAGACCCAGTACTTC

j_call: TRBJ1-2
clone_size: .
v_call: TRBV2
d_call: .
cdr3_aa: CASSASGIEYGYTF
cdr3_nt: TGTGCCAGCAGCGCCTCCGGGATTGAATATGGCTACACCTTC

j_call: TRBJ1-2
clone_size: .
v_call: TRBV9
d_call: TRBD1
cdr3_aa: CASSVGTGAVEGYTF
cdr3_nt: TGTGCCAGCAGCGTCGGGACAGGGGCAGTGGAGGGCTACACCTTC

j_call: TRBJ2-2
clone_size: .
v_call: TRBV29-1
d_call: TRBD1
cdr3_aa: CSVAGTATTGELFF
cdr3_nt: TGCAGCGTAGCCGGGACAGCGACCACCGGGGAGCTGTTTTTT

j_call: TRBJ2-1
clone_size: .
v_call: TRBV23-1
d_call: TRBD2
cdr3_aa: CANSTDLGLAGDGTFDEQFF
cdr3_nt: TGCGCCAACTCCACAGACCTAGGACTAGCGGGAGACGGTACATTCGATGAGCAGTTCTTC

j_call: TRBJ1-1
clone_size: .
v_call: TRBV27
d_call: .
cdr3_aa: CASSLEGGSTEAFF
cdr3_nt: TGTGCCAGCAGTCTGGAAGGGGGTTCCACTGAAGCTTTCTTT

j_call: TRBJ2-7
clone_size: .
v_call: TRBV13
d_call: .
cdr3_aa: CASSLGPFDGSYEQYF
cdr3_nt: TGTGCCAGCAGCTTAGGTCCTTTCGACGGGTCCTACGAGCAGTACTTC

j_call: TRBJ2-7
clone_size: .
v_call: TRBV19
d_call: TRBD2
cdr3_aa: CASAAGVTYEQYF
cdr3_nt: TGTGCCAGCGCTGCGGGAGTCACATACGAGCAGTACTTC

j_call: TRBJ2-2
clone_size: .
v_call: TRBV10-3
d_call: TRBD1
cdr3_aa: CAISESRQGAGELFF
cdr3_nt: TGTGCCATCAGTGAAAGCAGACAGGGGGCCGGGGAGCTGTTTTTT

j_call: TRBJ1-4
clone_size: few
v_call: TRBV14
d_call: .
cdr3_aa: CASSPTDMANEKLFF
cdr3_nt: TGTGCCAGCAGCCCGACGGACATGGCTAATGAAAAACTGTTTTTT

j_call: TRBJ1-4
clone_size: once
v_call: TRBV7-2
d_call: .
cdr3_aa: CASSLGQGRNEKLFF
cdr3_nt: TGTGCCAGCAGCTTAGGCCAGGGTAGGAATGAAAAACTGTTTTTT

j_call: TRBJ2-7
clone_size: .
v_call: TRBV11-3
d_call: .
cdr3_aa: CASSLRGGSSYEQYF
cdr3_nt: TGTGCCAGCAGCTTAAGGGGGGGAAGCTCCTACGAGCAGTACTTC

j_call: TRBJ1-4
clone_size: .
v_call: TRBV7-2
d_call: .
cdr3_aa: CASSVNSATNEKLFF
cdr3_nt: TGTGCCAGCAGCGTAAACAGTGCAACTAATGAAAAACTGTTTTTT

j_call: TRBJ2-4
clone_size: .
v_call: TRBV28
d_call: .
cdr3_aa: CASSPPAGGLAKNIQYF
cdr3_nt: TGTGCCAGCAGTCCCCCCGCAGGGGGGCTAGCCAAAAACATTCAGTACTTC

j_call: TRBJ1-2
clone_size: .
v_call: TRBV28
d_call: TRBD1
cdr3_aa: CASSSPGQGVNYGYTF
cdr3_nt: TGTGCCAGCAGTTCCCCCGGACAGGGGGTTAACTATGGCTACACCTTC

j_call: TRBJ1-2
clone_size: once
v_call: TRBV29-1
d_call: .
cdr3_aa: CSVLLRDGYTF
cdr3_nt: TGCAGCGTTTTACTACGGGATGGCTACACCTTC

j_call: TRBJ2-1
clone_size: once
v_call: TRBV2
d_call: .
cdr3_aa: CASRPGLNNEQFF
cdr3_nt: TGTGCCAGCAGGCCGGGACTGAACAATGAGCAGTTCTTC

j_call: TRBJ1-2
clone_size: .
v_call: TRBV5-1
d_call: TRBD1
cdr3_aa: CASSLVGGQGYGYTF
cdr3_nt: TGCGCCAGCAGCTTGGTGGGCGGACAGGGGTATGGCTACACCTTC

j_call: TRBJ2-1
clone_size: .
v_call: TRBV7-2
d_call: TRBD2
cdr3_aa: CASSLGGVAGVYEQFF
cdr3_nt: TGTGCCAGCAGCTTAGGGGGGGTAGCGGGAGTATATGAGCAGTTCTTC

j_call: TRBJ2-1
clone_size: .
v_call: TRBV7-2
d_call: .
cdr3_aa: CASSLEVEGEQFF
cdr3_nt: TGTGCCAGCAGCTTAGAGGTAGAGGGTGAGCAGTTCTTC

j_call: TRBJ1-2
clone_size: .
v_call: TRBV5-1
d_call: TRBD1
cdr3_aa: CASSFGQGPYGYTF
cdr3_nt: TGCGCCAGCAGCTTTGGACAGGGGCCCTATGGCTACACCTTC

j_call: TRBJ1-2
clone_size: .
v_call: TRBV5-1
d_call: .
cdr3_aa: CASSFLGGRNGYTF
cdr3_nt: TGCGCCAGCAGCTTTCTCGGGGGGCGGAATGGCTACACCTTC

j_call: TRBJ2-7
clone_size: .
v_call: TRBV30
d_call: TRBD1
cdr3_aa: CAWAGTGKGEQYF
cdr3_nt: TGTGCCTGGGCCGGGACAGGAAAAGGCGAGCAGTACTTC

j_call: TRBJ2-7
clone_size: .
v_call: TRBV5-1
d_call: .
cdr3_aa: CASSLGGQITYEQYF
cdr3_nt: TGCGCCAGCAGCTTGGGAGGACAGATTACCTACGAGCAGTACTTC

j_call: TRBJ2-2
clone_size: .
v_call: TRBV3-1/TRBV3-2
d_call: .
cdr3_aa: CASSQDQHRPGELFF
cdr3_nt: TGTGCCAGCAGCCAAGATCAACACAGGCCGGGGGAGCTGTTTTTT

j_call: TRBJ1-4
clone_size: .
v_call: TRBV19
d_call: .
cdr3_aa: CASSIQGATNEKLFF
cdr3_nt: TGTGCCAGTAGTATACAGGGCGCAACTAATGAAAAACTGTTTTTT

j_call: TRBJ1-5
clone_size: .
v_call: TRBV6-5
d_call: TRBD1
cdr3_aa: CASSWTGGGNQPQHF
cdr3_nt: TGTGCCAGCAGCTGGACAGGGGGAGGCAATCAGCCCCAGCATTTT

j_call: TRBJ2-7
clone_size: .
v_call: TRBV30
d_call: .
cdr3_aa: CAWRRVPYEQYF
cdr3_nt: TGTGCCTGGAGGAGGGTCCCCTACGAGCAGTACTTC

j_call: TRBJ2-7
clone_size: .
v_call: TRBV11-3
d_call: TRBD1
cdr3_aa: CASSLRTGSSYEQYF
cdr3_nt: TGTGCCAGCAGCTTAAGGACAGGCAGCTCCTACGAGCAGTACTTC

j_call: TRBJ2-7
clone_size: .
v_call: TRBV5-1
d_call: .
cdr3_aa: CASSLEGGSYEQYF
cdr3_nt: TGCGCCAGCAGCTTGGAAGGGGGCTCCTACGAGCAGTACTTC

j_call: TRBJ1-1
clone_size: .
v_call: TRBV15
d_call: .
cdr3_aa: CATSRDQGTEAFF
cdr3_nt: TGTGCCACCAGCAGAGATCAGGGCACTGAAGCTTTCTTT

j_call: TRBJ1-2
clone_size: .
v_call: TRBV12-3/TRBV12-4
d_call: .
cdr3_aa: CASSSPWPGYTF
cdr3_nt: TGTGCCAGCAGTTCCCCTTGGCCCGGCTACACCTTC

j_call: TRBJ2-2
clone_size: .
v_call: TRBV15
d_call: .
cdr3_aa: CATSRGRTNTGELFF
cdr3_nt: TGTGCCACCAGCAGAGGGAGGACCAACACCGGGGAGCTGTTTTTT

j_call: TRBJ1-5
clone_size: .
v_call: TRBV10-3
d_call: TRBD1
cdr3_aa: CAIRDEGGRGPQHF
cdr3_nt: TGTGCCATCAGGGACGAAGGGGGCAGAGGGCCCCAGCATTTT

j_call: TRBJ2-1
clone_size: .
v_call: TRBV18
d_call: TRBD2
cdr3_aa: CASSPASGRNYNEQFF
cdr3_nt: TGTGCCAGCTCACCCGCCAGCGGGAGAAACTACAATGAGCAGTTCTTC

j_call: TRBJ1-2
clone_size: .
v_call: TRBV6-5
d_call: TRBD1
cdr3_aa: CASSLSGGAYGYTF
cdr3_nt: TGTGCCAGCAGTCTTTCAGGGGGCGCCTATGGCTACACCTTC

j_call: TRBJ1-2
clone_size: .
v_call: TRBV6-2/TRBV6-3
d_call: .
cdr3_aa: CASSYRVPYGYTF
cdr3_nt: TGTGCCAGCAGTTACCGAGTCCCCTATGGCTACACCTTC

j_call: TRBJ1-1
clone_size: .
v_call: TRBV4-1
d_call: TRBD1
cdr3_aa: CASSQEQTGLAEAFF
cdr3_nt: TGCGCCAGCAGCCAAGAACAGACAGGGTTGGCTGAAGCTTTCTTT

j_call: TRBJ2-7
clone_size: .
v_call: TRBV27
d_call: .
cdr3_aa: CASSSLYEQYF
cdr3_nt: TGTGCCAGCAGTTCCCTCTACGAGCAGTACTTC

j_call: TRBJ2-1
clone_size: .
v_call: TRBV29-1
d_call: .
cdr3_aa: CSVDPERFF
cdr3_nt: TGCAGCGTTGACCCCGAGCGGTTCTTC